One and the same sample provided the 20 T cell receptor beta chains below, sequenced in a study of T cell changes during pregnancy in multiple sclerosis. The repertoire was sequenced with immunoSEQ multiplex PCR; TCRdb's copy has only in-frame clones and lacks some. The data hold tens of thousands of clones, with 85% to 95% observed a single time. The specimen comprised peripheral blood, sampled after pregnancy. Source of these receptors: a female donor with multiple sclerosis, enrolled in a pregnancy study.

The chain joins TRBV27 to TRBJ2-7, with 10 positions matching TRBD2. CDR1 is MNHEY, CDR2 SMNVEV, per germline (reference sequence). The CDR3 is 15 residues long. V was clipped by 5 bases and J by 1 base; unmatched bases: 5. The CDR3 DNA reads TGTGCCAGCAGTCACCGGACTAGCGGATCCTACGAGCAGTACTTC. Translation gives CASSHRTSGSYEQYF.

V and J are TRBV28 and TRBJ2-3; D is unclear. The CDR3 spans 14 residues. Trimming took off 1 base at V and 2 bases at J, with 7 bases between the two ends. Germline lookup yields CDR1 MDHEN and CDR2 SYDVKM. The CDR3 reads CASSLLAATDTQYF. The CDR3 DNA reads TGTGCCAGCAGTTTATTAGCTGCCACAGATACGCAGTATTTT.

V and J are TRBV7-2 and TRBJ2-5; tentatively, D is TRBD1 (5 bases). The CDR3 contains 15 residues. Per germline, CDR1 SGHTA and CDR2 FQGNSA. Trimming stripped 6 bases from V and 2 bases from J, with 16 bases between. The CDR3 here is CASRHPTPGQETQYF. CDR3 nucleotides: TGTGCCAGCAGACATCCGACACCAGGGCAAGAGACCCAGTACTTC.

The chain links TRBV28 to TRBJ2-1; TRBD2 is a possible D gene (6 bases). Germline-derived CDR1 and CDR2 are MDHEN and SYDVKM. Deletions cut 6 bases from V and 4 bases from J, with 16 bases between. CDR3 length: 15 residues. CDR3 sequence (DNA): TGTGCCAGCAGGGGTAGGGGTAGCGGTTACAATGAGCAGTTCTTC. Protein product: CASRGRGSGYNEQFF.

There are a few counts of this clone. This chain connects TRBV7-6 to TRBJ2-7, with 8 bases aligning to TRBD2. The V segment lost 0 bases and the J segment 3 bases; nucleotides outside the gene matches: 7. CDR3 size: 16 residues. The germline V gene has CDR1 SGHVS and CDR2 FNYEAQ. The CDR3 coding sequence is TGTGCCAGCAGCTTAGCGAGCGGGGGCGCGTACTACGAGCAGTACTTC. Translating it yields CASSLASGGAYYEQYF.

The chain links TRBV13 to TRBJ2-7, with 9 positions matching TRBD2. There are 15 residues in the CDR3. J gave up 4 bases and V 1 base, and 5 bases lay outside the gene matches. Looked up from germline, CDR1 is PRHDT and CDR2 is FYEKMQ (reference sequence). The CDR3 is CASSLVGGRVYEQYF. CDR3 bases: TGTGCCAGCAGCTTAGTAGGCGGGAGGGTGTACGAGCAGTACTTC. The whole variable domain, filled in from reference TRBV13 and TRBJ2-7, reads AAGVIQSPRHLIKEKRETATLKCYPIPRHDTVYWYQQGPGQDPQFLISFYEKMQSDKGSIPDRFSAQQFSDYHSELNMSSLELGDSALYFCASSLVGGRVYEQYFGPGTRLTVT.

The chain joins TRBV19 to TRBJ2-3; 7 bases line up with TRBD2. Losses at the gene ends were 3 bases for V and 4 bases for J; bases not matched to a gene: 7. Per germline, CDR1 LNHDA and CDR2 SQIVND (reference sequence). This CDR3 has 15 amino acids. CDR3 coding DNA: TGTGCCAGTAGTATGGACCCCGGGGGGTCAGATACGCAGTATTTT. This gives the protein CASSMDPGGSDTQYF.

V is TRBV27 and J is TRBJ1-4; 7 bases align to TRBD1. This CDR3 comprises 15 residues. The V segment lost 5 bases and the J segment 2 bases; nucleotides outside the gene matches: 5. From germline, CDR1 is MNHEY and CDR2 SMNVEV (reference sequence). The CDR3 is CASSIRGLTNEKLFF. The CDR3 bases are TGTGCCAGCAGTATCAGGGGGTTGACTAATGAAAAACTGTTTTTT. Full variable domain (rest looked up from reference TRBV27 and TRBJ1-4): EAQVTQNPRYLITVTGKKLTVTCSQNMNHEYMSWYRQDPGLGLRQIYYSMNVEVTDKGDVPEGYKVSRKEKRNFPLILESPSPNQTSLYFCASSIRGLTNEKLFFGSGTQLSVL.

V and J are TRBV15 and TRBJ2-1; no clear D. This CDR3 is 13 amino acids long. Per germline, CDR1 LNHNV and CDR2 YYDKDF (reference sequence). V was shortened by 3 bases and J by 6 bases, with 9 bases between the two germline ends. The CDR3 nucleotides are TGTGCCACCAGCAGCAAACGAGGCAATGAGCAGTTCTTC. Translation gives CATSSKRGNEQFF.

The rearrangement joins TRBV29-1 to TRBJ2-1; D not resolved. The CDR3 has 13 amino acids. The ends were cut back, 6 bases at V and 6 bases at J, with 15 bases in the middle. Germline V gene sequence: CDR1 SQVTM, CDR2 ANQGSEA. CDR3 DNA sequence: TGCAGCGTCAATGCCCCGACACTCAATGAGCAGTTCTTC. This codes for CSVNAPTLNEQFF.

The chain recombines TRBV27 with TRBJ1-2; perhaps TRBD1 as D (6 bases). Between the trimmed V and J ends, which lost 2 bases and 8 bases, there was a span of 12 bases. The CDR3 is 13 residues long. The germline V gene has CDR1 MNHEY and CDR2 SMNVEV (reference sequence). CDR3 sequence reads: CASSLKGDRGYTF. The CDR3 nucleotides read TGTGCCAGCAGTTTAAAGGGGGATAGGGGCTACACCTTC.

The rearrangement joins TRBV6-6 to TRBJ1-1, with D tentatively TRBD1 (6 bases). The V end was cut by 6 bases, the J end by 1 base, with 12 bases between. The CDR3 consists of 14 residues. Germline-derived CDR1 and CDR2 are MNHNY and SVGAGI (reference sequence). The CDR3 nucleotides read TGTGCCAGCAGATTAATACAGGGGAACACTGAAGCTTTCTTT. It encodes CASRLIQGNTEAFF.

This chain joins TRBV5-1 and TRBJ2-5, with a weak D call TRBD2 (5 bases). From germline, CDR1 is SGHRS and CDR2 YFSETQ. CDR3 length: 15 amino acids. V was trimmed by 2 bases and J by 5 bases, leaving 16 bases between them. Here the CDR3 DNA reads TGCGCCAGCAGCTTAGGGTTGCGCCAGCGGGAGACCCAGTACTTC. It encodes CASSLGLRQRETQYF.

This chain connects TRBV4-3 to TRBJ2-5; D is undetermined. This CDR3 has 13 amino acids. V was trimmed by 4 bases and J by 5 bases, leaving 11 bases between them. The germline CDR1 and CDR2 sequences are LGHNA and YSLEER. CDR3 nucleotide sequence: TGCGCCAGCAGCCCAGGTATAATGGAGACCCAGTACTTC. Translated: CASSPGIMETQYF.

The chain is built from TRBV7-6 and TRBJ1-5; 8 bases agree with TRBD1. The trim removed 5 bases at V and 3 bases at J, leaving 6 bases unmatched. This CDR3 region has 15 residues. CDR1 and CDR2 (germline): SGHVS, FNYEAQ. CDR3 sequence reads: CASSPGQGDNQPQHF. In nucleotides, the CDR3 is TGTGCCAGCAGCCCAGGACAGGGCGACAATCAGCCCCAGCATTTT.

The CDR3 nucleotides read TGCGCCAGCAGCCAAGACTTGGCAGGGGGCACAGATACGCAGTATTTT. This encodes CASSQDLAGGTDTQYF. The J gene is TRBJ2-3, the V gene TRBV4-1; D possibly corresponds to TRBD1 (6 bases). V lost 0 bases and J lost 1, with 11 bases in between. Germline CDR1 is MGHRA and CDR2 is YSYEKL. The length of the CDR3 is 16 residues.

This clone has only one observation. The chain combines TRBV5-1 with TRBJ2-1; 7 bases align to TRBD2. With V trimmed by 1 base and J by 10 bases, 11 bases remained unmatched. Germline V gene data show CDR1 as SGHRS and CDR2 as YFSETQ. The CDR3 has 15 amino acids. CDR3 sequence reads: CASSLRTGGGEEQFF. The CDR3 DNA reads TGCGCCAGCAGCTTGAGGACGGGGGGTGGGGAGGAGCAGTTCTTC.

The rearrangement links TRBV4-1 to TRBJ1-1; D perhaps matches TRBD1 (6 bases). V was clipped by 4 bases and J by 0 bases, with 15 bases between them. Germline V lookup: CDR1 MGHRA, CDR2 YSYEKL. This CDR3 comprises 16 residues. The CDR3 loop reads CASSLGQGNMNTEAFF. DNA of the CDR3: TGCGCCAGCAGCCTCGGGCAGGGGAACATGAACACTGAAGCTTTCTTT.

The chain joins TRBV5-6 to TRBJ1-4, with 9 bases matching TRBD1. Germline V CDR1 and CDR2: SGHDT, YYEEEE. This CDR3 region has 15 residues. The ends lost 3 bases at V and 8 bases at J; junction bases unmatched: 8. The chain's CDR3 is CASSSPRQGGEKLFF. CDR3 bases: TGTGCCAGCAGCTCCCCAAGACAGGGGGGGGAAAAACTGTTTTTT.

The chain has TRBV5-6 and TRBJ1-2; D ambiguous. Germline CDR1 and CDR2: SGHDT and YYEEEE. The CDR3 runs to 15 residues. The V end lost 2 bases, the J end lost 0 bases, and 11 bases lay between the germline ends. This chain's CDR3 is CASSFGTTTNYGYTF. The DNA of the CDR3 is TGTGCCAGCAGCTTTGGAACTACAACTAACTATGGCTACACCTTC. Variable domain in full (rest from reference TRBV5-6 and TRBJ1-2): DAGVTQSPTHLIKTRGQQVTLRCSPKSGHDTVSWYQQALGQGPQFIFQYYEEEERQRGNFPDRFSGHQFPNYSSELNVNALLLGDSALYLCASSFGTTTNYGYTFGSGTRLTVV.